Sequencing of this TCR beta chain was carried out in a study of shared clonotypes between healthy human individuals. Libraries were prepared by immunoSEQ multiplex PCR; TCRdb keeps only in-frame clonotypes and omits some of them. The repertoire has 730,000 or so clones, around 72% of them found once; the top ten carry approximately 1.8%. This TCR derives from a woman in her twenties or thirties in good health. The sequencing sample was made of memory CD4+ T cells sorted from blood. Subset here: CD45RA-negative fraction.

The DNA of the CDR3 is TGTGCCAGCAACTCCGCCTATGGCTACACCTTC. Its translation is CASNSAYGYTF. The chain couples TRBV2 to TRBJ1-2; D is unclear. V shed 7 bases and J shed 4 bases, with 7 bases lying between them. The CDR3 sequence is 11 residues long. Germline loops: CDR1 SNHLY, CDR2 FYNNEI.